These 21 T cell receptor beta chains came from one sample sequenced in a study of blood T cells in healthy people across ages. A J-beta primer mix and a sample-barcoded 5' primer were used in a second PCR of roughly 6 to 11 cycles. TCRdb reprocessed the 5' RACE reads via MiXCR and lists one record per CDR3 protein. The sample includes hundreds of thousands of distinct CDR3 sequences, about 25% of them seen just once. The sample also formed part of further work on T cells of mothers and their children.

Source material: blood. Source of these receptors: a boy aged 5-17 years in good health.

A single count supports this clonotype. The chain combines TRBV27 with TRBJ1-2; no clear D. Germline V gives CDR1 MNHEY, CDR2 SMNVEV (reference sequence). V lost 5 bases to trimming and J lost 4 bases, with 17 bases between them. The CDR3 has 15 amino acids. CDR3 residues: CASSPYDNWGYGYTF. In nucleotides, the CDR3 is TGTGCCAGCAGTCCGTATGACAACTGGGGCTATGGCTACACCTTC.

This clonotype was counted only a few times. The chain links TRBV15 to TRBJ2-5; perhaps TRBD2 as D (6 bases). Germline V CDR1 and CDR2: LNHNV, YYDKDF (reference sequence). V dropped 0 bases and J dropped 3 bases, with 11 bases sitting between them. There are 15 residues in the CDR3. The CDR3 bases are TGTGCCACCAGCAGAGAGGAGGGCAGGGAAGAGACCCAGTACTTC. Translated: CATSREEGREETQYF.

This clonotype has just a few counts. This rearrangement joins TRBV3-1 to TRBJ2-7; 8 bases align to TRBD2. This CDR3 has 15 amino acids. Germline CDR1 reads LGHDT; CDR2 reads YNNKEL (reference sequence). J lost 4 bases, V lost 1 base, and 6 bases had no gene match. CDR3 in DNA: TGTGCCAGCAGCCAAGCTCTAGCGGGCTTTTACGAGCAGTACTTC. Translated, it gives CASSQALAGFYEQYF.

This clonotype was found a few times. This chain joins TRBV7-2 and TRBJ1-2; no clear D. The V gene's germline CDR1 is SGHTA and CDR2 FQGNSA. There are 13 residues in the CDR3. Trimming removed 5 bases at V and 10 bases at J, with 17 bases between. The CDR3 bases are TGTGCCAGCAGCCCGTCCGGACCTGTAGTCTACACCTTC. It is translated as CASSPSGPVVYTF. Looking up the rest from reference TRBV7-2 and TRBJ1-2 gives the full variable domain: GAGVSQSPSNKVTEKGKDVELRCDPISGHTALYWYRQSLGQGLEFLIYFQGNSAPDKSGLPSDRFSAERTGGSVSTLTIQRTQQEDSAVYLCASSPSGPVVYTFGSGTRLTVV.

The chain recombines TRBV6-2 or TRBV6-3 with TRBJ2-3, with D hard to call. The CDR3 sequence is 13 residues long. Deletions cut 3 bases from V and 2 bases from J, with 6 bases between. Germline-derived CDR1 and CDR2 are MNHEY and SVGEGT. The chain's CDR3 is CASSYPLTDTQYF. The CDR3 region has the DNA TGTGCCAGCAGTTATCCCCTCACAGATACGCAGTATTTT.

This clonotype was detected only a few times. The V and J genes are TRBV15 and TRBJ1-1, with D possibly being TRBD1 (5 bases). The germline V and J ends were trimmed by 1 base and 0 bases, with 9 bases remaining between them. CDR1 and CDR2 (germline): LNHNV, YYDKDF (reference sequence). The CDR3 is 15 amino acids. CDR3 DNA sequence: TGTGCCACCAGCAGAGCGAGACAGATGAACACTGAAGCTTTCTTT. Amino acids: CATSRARQMNTEAFF.

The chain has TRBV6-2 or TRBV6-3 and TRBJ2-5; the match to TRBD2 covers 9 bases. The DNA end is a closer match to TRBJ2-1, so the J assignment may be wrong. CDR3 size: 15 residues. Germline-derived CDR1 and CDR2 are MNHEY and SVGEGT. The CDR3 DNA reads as TGTGCCAGCAGTTGCGGGCTAGCGGGAAACAATGAGCAGTTCTTC. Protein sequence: CASSCGLAGNNEQFF.

The CDR3 sequence is CASSQDNRLAGKDNEQFF. The CDR3, as DNA: TGCGCCAGCAGCCAAGATAACCGACTAGCGGGCAAGGACAATGAGCAGTTCTTC. The chain uses TRBV4-3 and TRBJ2-1; 10 bases line up with TRBD2. The CDR3 length is 18 residues. CDR1 is LGHNA and CDR2 is YSLEER in the germline V gene. V lost 0 bases and J lost 5; bases outside the gene matches: 10.

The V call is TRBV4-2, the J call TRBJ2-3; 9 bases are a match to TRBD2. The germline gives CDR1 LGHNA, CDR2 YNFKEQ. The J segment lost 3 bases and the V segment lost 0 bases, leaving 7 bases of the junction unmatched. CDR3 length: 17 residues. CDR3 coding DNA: TGTGCCAGCAGCCAAGAATGGCGGGAGGGCCCTACAGATACGCAGTATTTT. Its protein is CASSQEWREGPTDTQYF.

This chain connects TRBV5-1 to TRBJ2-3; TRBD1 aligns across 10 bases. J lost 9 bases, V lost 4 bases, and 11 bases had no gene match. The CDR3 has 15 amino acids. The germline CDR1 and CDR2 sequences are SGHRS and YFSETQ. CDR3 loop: CASSDGTGAGDTQYF. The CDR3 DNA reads TGCGCCAGCAGCGACGGGACAGGGGCAGGAGACACGCAGTATTTT.

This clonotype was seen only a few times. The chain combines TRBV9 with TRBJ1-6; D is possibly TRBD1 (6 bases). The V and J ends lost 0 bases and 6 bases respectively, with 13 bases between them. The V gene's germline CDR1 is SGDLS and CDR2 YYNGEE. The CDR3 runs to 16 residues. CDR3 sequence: CASSVAPTGANSPLHF. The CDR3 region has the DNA TGTGCCAGCAGCGTAGCCCCGACGGGGGCTAATTCACCCCTCCACTTT. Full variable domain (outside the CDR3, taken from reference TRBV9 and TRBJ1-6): DSGVTQTPKHLITATGQRVTLRCSPRSGDLSVYWYQQSLDQGLQFLIQYYNGEERAKGNILERFSAQQFPDLHSELNLSSLELGDSALYFCASSVAPTGANSPLHFGNGTRLTVT.

The CDR3 here is CAEAQYADTQYF. The CDR3 DNA sequence: TGTGCCGAAGCCCAGTACGCAGATACGCAGTATTTT. The V and J genes are TRBV11-2 and TRBJ2-3; D is ambiguous. Germline V gene data show CDR1 as SGHAT and CDR2 as FQNNGV. The V end was cut by 11 bases, the J end by 4 bases, with 13 bases between. This CDR3 comprises 12 residues.

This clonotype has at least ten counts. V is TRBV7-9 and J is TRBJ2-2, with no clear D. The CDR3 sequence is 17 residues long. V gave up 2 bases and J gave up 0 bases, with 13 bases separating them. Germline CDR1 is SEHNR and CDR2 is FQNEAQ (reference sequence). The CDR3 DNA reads TGTGCCAGCAGCTTACCCGAGATAACCGCGAACACCGGGGAGCTGTTTTTT. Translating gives CASSLPEITANTGELFF.

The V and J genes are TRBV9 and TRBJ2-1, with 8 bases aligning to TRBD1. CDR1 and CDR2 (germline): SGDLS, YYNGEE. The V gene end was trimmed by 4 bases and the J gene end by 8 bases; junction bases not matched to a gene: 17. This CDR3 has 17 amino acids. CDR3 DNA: TGTGCCAGCAGCCCCCGTAACCCTCGCGGACAGGGCCATGAGCAGTTCTTC. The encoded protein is CASSPRNPRGQGHEQFF.

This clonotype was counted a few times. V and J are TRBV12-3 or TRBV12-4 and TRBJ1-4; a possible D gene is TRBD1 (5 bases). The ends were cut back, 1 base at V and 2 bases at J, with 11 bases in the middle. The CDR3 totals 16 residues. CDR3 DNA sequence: TGTGCCAGCAGTTTAGTCAGGGTAACGACTAATGAAAAACTGTTTTTT. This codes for CASSLVRVTTNEKLFF.

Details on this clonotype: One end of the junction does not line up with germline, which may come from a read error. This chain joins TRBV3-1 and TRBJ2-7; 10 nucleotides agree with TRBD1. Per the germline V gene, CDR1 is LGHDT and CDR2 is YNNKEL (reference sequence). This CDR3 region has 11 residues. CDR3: CAGDRGYGQYF. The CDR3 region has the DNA TGTGCCGGGGACAGGGGCTACGGGCAGTACTTC.

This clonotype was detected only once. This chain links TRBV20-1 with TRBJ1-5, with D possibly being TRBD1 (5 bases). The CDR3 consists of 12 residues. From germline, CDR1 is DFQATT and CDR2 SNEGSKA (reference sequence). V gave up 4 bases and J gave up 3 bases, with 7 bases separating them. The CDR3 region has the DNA TGCAGTGCTACGGACAACAATCAGCCCCAGCATTTT. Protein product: CSATDNNQPQHF.

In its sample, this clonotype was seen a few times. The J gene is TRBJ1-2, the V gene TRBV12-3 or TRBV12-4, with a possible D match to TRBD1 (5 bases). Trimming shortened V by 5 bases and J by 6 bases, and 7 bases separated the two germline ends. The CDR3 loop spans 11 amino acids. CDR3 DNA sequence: TGTGCCAGCAGTCCAGGGAATGGCTACACCTTC. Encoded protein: CASSPGNGYTF.

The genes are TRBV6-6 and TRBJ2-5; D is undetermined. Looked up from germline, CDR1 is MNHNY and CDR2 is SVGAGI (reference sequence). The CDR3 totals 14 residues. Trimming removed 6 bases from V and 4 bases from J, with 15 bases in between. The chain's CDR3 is CASSPGLRGETQYF. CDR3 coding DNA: TGTGCCAGCAGCCCGGGTCTTCGAGGAGAGACCCAGTACTTC.

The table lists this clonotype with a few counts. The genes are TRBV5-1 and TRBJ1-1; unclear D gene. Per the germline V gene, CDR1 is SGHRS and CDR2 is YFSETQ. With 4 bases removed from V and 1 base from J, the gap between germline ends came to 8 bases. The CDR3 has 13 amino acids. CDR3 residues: CASSAGRNTEAFF. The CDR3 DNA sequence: TGCGCCAGCAGCGCCGGAAGGAACACTGAAGCTTTCTTT.

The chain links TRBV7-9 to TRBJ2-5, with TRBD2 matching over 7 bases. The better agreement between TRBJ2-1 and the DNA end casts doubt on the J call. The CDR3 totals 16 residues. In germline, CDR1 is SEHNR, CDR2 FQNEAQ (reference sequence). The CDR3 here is CASSPPERGGDNEQFF. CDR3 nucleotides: TGTGCCAGCAGCCCCCCTGAGCGGGGTGGGGACAATGAGCAGTTCTTC.